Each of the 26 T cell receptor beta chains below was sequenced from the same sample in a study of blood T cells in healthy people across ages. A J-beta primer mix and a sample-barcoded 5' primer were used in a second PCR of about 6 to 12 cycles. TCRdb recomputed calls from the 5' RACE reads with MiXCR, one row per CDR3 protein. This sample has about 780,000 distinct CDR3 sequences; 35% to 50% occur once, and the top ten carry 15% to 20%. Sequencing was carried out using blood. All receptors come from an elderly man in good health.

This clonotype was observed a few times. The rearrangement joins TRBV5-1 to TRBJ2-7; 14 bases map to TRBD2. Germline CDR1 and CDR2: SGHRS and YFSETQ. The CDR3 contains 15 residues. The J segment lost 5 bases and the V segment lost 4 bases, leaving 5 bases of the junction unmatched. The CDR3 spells CASSLGTSGSNEQYF. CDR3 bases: TGCGCCAGCAGCCTCGGGACTAGCGGGAGCAACGAGCAGTACTTC.

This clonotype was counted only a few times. The CDR3 nucleotides read TGTGCCAGCAGCCAAGATACAAGGAGAAATGAAAAACTGTTTTTT. Its protein is CASSQDTRRNEKLFF. This chain uses TRBV4-2 with TRBJ1-4; no clear D gene. Germline V gives CDR1 LGHNA, CDR2 YNFKEQ. The CDR3 spans 15 residues. V lost 0 bases to trimming and J lost 5 bases, with 10 bases between them.

CDR3 DNA: TGTGCCAGCTCACCACCGATGGCAGGGTCCAATGGCTACACCTTC. Translating gives CASSPPMAGSNGYTF. This sequence joins TRBV18 and TRBJ1-2; D perhaps matches TRBD1 (5 bases). Trimming pared 0 bases from V and 6 bases from J, leaving 14 bases between. This CDR3 spans 15 amino acids. Per germline, CDR1 KGHSH and CDR2 LQKENI.

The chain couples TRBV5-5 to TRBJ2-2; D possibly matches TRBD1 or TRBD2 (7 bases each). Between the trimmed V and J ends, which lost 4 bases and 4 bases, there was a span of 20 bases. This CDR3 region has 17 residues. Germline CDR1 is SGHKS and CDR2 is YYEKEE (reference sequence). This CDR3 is CASSLLWGGGGTGELFF. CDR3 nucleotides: TGTGCCAGCAGCCTCCTTTGGGGAGGGGGCGGCACCGGGGAGCTGTTTTTT.

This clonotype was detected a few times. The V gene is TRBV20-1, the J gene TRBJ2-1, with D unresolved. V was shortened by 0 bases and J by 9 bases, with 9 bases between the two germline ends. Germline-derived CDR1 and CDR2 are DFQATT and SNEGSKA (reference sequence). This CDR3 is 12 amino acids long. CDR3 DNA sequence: TGCAGTGCTAGAGAGACTGCTGGTGAGCAGTTCTTC. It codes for CSARETAGEQFF.

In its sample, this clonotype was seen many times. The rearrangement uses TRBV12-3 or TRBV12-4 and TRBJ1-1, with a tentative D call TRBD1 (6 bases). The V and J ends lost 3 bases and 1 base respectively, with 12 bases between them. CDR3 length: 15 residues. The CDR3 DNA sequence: TGTGCCAGCAGTTTTTCAGGGGTGAGGAACACTGAAGCTTTCTTT. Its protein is CASSFSGVRNTEAFF.

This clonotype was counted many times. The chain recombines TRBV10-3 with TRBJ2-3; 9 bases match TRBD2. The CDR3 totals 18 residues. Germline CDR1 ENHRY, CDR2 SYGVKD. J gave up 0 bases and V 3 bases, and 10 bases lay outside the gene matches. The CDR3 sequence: CAISEGLAGKTSTDTQYF. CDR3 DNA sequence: TGTGCCATCAGTGAAGGCCTAGCGGGGAAGACTAGCACAGATACGCAGTATTTT.

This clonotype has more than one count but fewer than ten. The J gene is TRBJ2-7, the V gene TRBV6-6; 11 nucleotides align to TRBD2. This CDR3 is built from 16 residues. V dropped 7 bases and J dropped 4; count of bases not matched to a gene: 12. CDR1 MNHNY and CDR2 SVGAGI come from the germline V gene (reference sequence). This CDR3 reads CASTSGDSGRVYEQYF. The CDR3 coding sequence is TGTGCCAGCACCTCTGGAGATAGCGGGAGGGTTTACGAGCAGTACTTC.

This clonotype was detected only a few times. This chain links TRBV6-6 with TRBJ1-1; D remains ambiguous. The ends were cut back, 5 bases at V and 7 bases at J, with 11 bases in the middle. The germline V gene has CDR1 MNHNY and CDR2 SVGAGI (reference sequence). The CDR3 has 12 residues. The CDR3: CASSPLGREAFF. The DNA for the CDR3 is TGTGCCAGCAGTCCACTTGGGCGTGAAGCTTTCTTT.

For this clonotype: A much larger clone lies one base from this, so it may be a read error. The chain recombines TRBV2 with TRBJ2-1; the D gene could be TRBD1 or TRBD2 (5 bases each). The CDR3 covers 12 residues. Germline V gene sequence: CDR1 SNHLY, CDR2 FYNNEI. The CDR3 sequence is CAGSESEQGRFF. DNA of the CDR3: TGTGCCGGCAGTGAATCCGAGCAGGGACGGTTCTTC.

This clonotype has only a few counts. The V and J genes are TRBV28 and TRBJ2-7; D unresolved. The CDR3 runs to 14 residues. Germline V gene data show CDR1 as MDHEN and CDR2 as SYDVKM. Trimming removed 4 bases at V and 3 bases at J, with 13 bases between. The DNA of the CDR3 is TGTGCCAGCAGTTCGCCGGGCCGGCTCTACGAGCAGTACTTC. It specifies CASSSPGRLYEQYF.

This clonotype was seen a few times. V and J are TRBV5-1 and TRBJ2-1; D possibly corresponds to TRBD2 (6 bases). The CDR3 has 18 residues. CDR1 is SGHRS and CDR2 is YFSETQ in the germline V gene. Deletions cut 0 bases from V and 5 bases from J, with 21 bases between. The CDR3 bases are TGCGCCAGCAGCTTGGGGCCCTACAGGAGGGGCGTGCACAATGAGCAGTTCTTC. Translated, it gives CASSLGPYRRGVHNEQFF.

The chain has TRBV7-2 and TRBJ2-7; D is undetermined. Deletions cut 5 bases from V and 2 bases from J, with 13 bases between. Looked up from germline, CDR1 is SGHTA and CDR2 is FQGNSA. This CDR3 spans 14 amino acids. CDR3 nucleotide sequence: TGTGCCAGCAGCCCCCTTGGCTGTGCCTACGAGCAGTACTTC. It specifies CASSPLGCAYEQYF.

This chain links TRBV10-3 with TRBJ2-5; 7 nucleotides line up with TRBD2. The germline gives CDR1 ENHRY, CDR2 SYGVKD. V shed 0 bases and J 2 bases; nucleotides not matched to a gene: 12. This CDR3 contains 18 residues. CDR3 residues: CAISESMVLSGTQETQYF. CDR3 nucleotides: TGTGCCATCAGTGAGTCGATGGTGCTCAGCGGGACTCAAGAGACCCAGTACTTC.

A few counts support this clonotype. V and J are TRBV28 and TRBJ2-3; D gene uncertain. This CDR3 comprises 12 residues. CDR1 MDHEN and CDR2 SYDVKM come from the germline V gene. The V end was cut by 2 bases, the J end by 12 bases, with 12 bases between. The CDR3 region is CASSLERRAQYF. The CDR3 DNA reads TGTGCCAGCAGTTTAGAGCGAAGGGCCCAGTATTTT.

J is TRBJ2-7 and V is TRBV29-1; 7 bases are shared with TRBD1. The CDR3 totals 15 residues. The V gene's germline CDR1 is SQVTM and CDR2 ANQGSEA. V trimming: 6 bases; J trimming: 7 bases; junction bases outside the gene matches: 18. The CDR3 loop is CSVGEPGQIYNEQYF. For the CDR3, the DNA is TGCAGCGTCGGCGAACCGGGACAGATTTACAATGAGCAGTACTTC.

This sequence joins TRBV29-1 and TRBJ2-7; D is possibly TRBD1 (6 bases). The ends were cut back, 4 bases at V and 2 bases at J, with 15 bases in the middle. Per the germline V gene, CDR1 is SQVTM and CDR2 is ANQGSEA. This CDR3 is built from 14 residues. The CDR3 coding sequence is TGCAGCGTTGGGATTCCGACAGGTACCTACGAGCAGTACTTC. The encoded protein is CSVGIPTGTYEQYF.

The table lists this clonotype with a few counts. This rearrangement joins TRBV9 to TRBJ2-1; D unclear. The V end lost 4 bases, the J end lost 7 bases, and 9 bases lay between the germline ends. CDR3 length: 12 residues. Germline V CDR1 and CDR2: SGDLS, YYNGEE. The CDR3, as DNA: TGTGCCAGCAGCCGGAGCGTTAATGAGCAGTTCTTC. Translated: CASSRSVNEQFF.

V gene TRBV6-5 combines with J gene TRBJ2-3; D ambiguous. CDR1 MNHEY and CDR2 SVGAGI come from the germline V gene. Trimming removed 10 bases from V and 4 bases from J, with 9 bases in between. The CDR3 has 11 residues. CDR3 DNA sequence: TGTGCCACCACACGGGCAGATACGCAGTATTTT. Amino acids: CATTRADTQYF.

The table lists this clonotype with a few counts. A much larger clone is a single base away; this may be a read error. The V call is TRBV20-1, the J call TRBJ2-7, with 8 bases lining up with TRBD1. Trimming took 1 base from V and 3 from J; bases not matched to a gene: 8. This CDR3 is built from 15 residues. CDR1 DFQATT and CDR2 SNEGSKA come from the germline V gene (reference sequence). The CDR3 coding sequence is TGCAGTGCTAGAGCCGTCGGGACAGGCATCTACGAGCAGTACTTC. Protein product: CSARAVGTGIYEQYF.

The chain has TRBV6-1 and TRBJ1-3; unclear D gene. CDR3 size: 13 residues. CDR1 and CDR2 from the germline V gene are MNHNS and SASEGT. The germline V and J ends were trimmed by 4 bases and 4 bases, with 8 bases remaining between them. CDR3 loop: CASSAGDGNTIYF. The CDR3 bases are TGTGCCAGCAGTGCGGGCGACGGAAACACCATATATTTT.

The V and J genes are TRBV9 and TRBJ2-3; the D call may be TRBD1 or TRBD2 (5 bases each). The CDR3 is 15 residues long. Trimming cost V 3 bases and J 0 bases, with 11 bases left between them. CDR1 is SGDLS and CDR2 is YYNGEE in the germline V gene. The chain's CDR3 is CASSDDGASTDTQYF. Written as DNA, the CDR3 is TGTGCCAGCAGCGATGACGGGGCTAGCACAGATACGCAGTATTTT.

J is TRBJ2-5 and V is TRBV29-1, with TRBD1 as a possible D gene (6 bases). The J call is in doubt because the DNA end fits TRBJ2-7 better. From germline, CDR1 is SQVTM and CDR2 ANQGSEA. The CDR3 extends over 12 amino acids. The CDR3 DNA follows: TGCAGCGTACAATTACAGGGATACGAGCAGTACTTC. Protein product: CSVQLQGYEQYF.

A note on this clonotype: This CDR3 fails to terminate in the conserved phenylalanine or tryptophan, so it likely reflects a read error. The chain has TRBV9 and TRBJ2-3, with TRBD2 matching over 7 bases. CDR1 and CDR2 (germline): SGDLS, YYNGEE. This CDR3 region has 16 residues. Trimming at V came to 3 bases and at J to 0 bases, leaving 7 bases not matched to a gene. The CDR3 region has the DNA TGTGCCAGCAGCGCCCAGCGGGATAGAAGCACAGATACGCAGTATTTG. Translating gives CASSAQRDRSTDTQYL.

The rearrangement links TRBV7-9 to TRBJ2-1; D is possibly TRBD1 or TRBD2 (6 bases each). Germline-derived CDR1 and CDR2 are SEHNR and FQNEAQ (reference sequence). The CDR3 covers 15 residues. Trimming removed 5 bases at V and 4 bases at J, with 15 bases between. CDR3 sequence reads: CASSQTRRGYNEQFF. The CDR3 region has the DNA TGTGCCAGCAGCCAGACCAGGAGGGGGTACAATGAGCAGTTCTTC.

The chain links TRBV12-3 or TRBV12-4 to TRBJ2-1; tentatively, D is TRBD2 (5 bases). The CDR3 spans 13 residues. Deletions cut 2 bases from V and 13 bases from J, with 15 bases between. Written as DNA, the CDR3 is TGTGCCAGCAGTTTAAAAGCGGACCTGAAACAGTTCTTC. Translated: CASSLKADLKQFF.